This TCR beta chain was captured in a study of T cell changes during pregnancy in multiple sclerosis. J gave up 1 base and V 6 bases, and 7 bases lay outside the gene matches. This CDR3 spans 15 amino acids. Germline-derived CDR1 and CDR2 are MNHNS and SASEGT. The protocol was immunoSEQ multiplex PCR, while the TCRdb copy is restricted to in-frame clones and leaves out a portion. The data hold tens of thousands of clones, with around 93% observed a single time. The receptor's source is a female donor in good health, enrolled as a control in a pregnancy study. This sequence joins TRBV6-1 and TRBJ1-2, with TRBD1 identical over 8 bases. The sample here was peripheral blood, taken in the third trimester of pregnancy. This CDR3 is CASSMDRANNYGYTF. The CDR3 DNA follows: TGTGCCAGCAGCATGGACAGGGCCAATAACTATGGCTACACCTTC.